Each of the 5 T cell receptor beta chains below was sequenced from the same sample in a study of a mutant IDH1 vaccine in newly diagnosed glioma. The protocol was immunoSEQ multiplex PCR, while the TCRdb copy is restricted to in-frame clones and leaves out a portion. The repertoire holds about 64,000 clones, with under 85% as singletons. What these receptors recognize is not known. Time point: week 35, safety follow-up. Vaccination comprised doses that each held 300 ug of mutant IDH1 20-mer peptide, plus topical imiquimod. Source: PBMCs, taken from a glioma patient whose treatment included an IDH1 peptide vaccine. These receptors came from a man aged 50 or older with glioma.

The chain combines TRBV29-1 with TRBJ2-1; D might be TRBD2 (6 bases). Per germline, CDR1 SQVTM and CDR2 ANQGSEA. This CDR3 is built from 13 residues. V lost 6 bases and J 4 bases, leaving 13 bases between the germline ends. The CDR3 nucleotides read TGCAGCGTGGAGGGACCCTCTTACAATGAGCAGTTCTTC. Translated, it gives CSVEGPSYNEQFF.

The chain combines TRBV4-1 with TRBJ1-1; D gene unclear. There are 13 residues in the CDR3. V shed 0 bases and J shed 10 bases, with 12 bases lying between them. The germline V gene encodes CDR1 MGHRA and CDR2 YSYEKL. This chain's CDR3 is CASSQDRSGGAFF. The CDR3 nucleotides are TGCGCCAGCAGCCAAGATCGGAGCGGAGGAGCTTTCTTT.

The chain carries TRBV29-1 and TRBJ1-3, with 7 bases matching TRBD1. CDR1 SQVTM and CDR2 ANQGSEA come from the germline V gene. J was trimmed by 0 bases and V by 4 bases; bases with no gene match: 3. The CDR3 is 14 amino acids. The CDR3 loop reads CSVVGQDSGNTIYF. The CDR3 nucleotides are TGCAGCGTTGTAGGACAGGACTCTGGAAACACCATATATTTT.

Comments on this clone: This sample also contains other DNA sequences that code for the same CDR3. V usage is TRBV20-1 and J usage is TRBJ1-2; D gene unclear. Germline CDR1 and CDR2: DFQATT and SNEGSKA (reference sequence). V lost 2 bases and J 3 bases, leaving 4 bases between the germline ends. The CDR3 loop spans 11 amino acids. CDR3: CSARTDYGYTF. CDR3 nucleotide sequence: TGCAGTGCTAGAACTGACTATGGCTACACCTTC.

This chain links TRBV6-6 with TRBJ1-2, with unresolved D. The CDR3 consists of 15 residues. The germline CDR1 and CDR2 sequences are MNHNY and SVGAGI (reference sequence). The V end was cut by 6 bases, the J end by 6 bases, with 20 bases between. The CDR3 loop is CASSQLSPRTHGYTF. CDR3 coding DNA: TGTGCCAGCAGCCAATTGTCCCCCAGGACCCATGGCTACACCTTC.